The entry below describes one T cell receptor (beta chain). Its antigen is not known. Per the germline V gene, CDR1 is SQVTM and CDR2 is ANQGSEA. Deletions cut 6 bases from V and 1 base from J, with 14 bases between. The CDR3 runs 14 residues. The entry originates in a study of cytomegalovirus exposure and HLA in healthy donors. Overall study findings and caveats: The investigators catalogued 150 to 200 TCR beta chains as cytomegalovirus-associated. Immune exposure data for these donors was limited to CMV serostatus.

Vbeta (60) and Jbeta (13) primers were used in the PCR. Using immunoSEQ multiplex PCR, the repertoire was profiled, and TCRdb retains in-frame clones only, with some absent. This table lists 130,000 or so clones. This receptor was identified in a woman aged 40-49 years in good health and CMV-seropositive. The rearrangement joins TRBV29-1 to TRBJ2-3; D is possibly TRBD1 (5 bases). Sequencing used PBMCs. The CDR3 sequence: CSVRQSFGTDTQYF. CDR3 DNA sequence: TGCAGCGTCCGACAGTCGTTTGGCACAGATACGCAGTATTTT.